This section outlines one T cell receptor beta chain sequence together with its context. As yet, its antigen is unknown. One junction end disagrees with the germline gene, perhaps due to a read error. PCR employed 60 Vbeta and 13 Jbeta primers. Assay used: immunoSEQ multiplex PCR; TCRdb lists only in-frame clones, some missing. This repertoire shows over 100,000 clones, around 74% found once; its top ten account for 4% to 5.5%. The CDR3 runs to 14 residues. The germline V gene encodes CDR1 MNHEY and CDR2 SVGAGI. This entry comes from a study of cytomegalovirus exposure and HLA in healthy donors. General study results and limits: A few chains linked to CMV were shown in vitro to be specific for CMV antigens. Associated with cytomegalovirus, according to the listing, were 150 to 200 TCR beta chains.

The TCR comes from a man aged 30 to 39 in good health and CMV-seropositive. Sequenced sample: PBMCs. The rearrangement joins TRBV6-5 to TRBJ1-2; D is unresolved. The CDR3 region is CASSTRRTSYGYPF. The CDR3 DNA reads TGTGCCAGCAGTACGCGACGGACTTCCTATGGCTACCCCTTC.